This paragraph reports one TCR beta chain. A much larger clone lies one base from this, so it may be a read error. Assembly of TCR beta libraries relied on iRepertoire HTBI primers together with Arm-PCR of CDR3 regions. TCRdb reanalysed the multiplex PCR reads using MiXCR and keeps one entry per CDR3 protein. The sample yields around 470,000 distinct CDR3 sequences, less than 15% seen once. This entry comes from a study of regulatory T cells in long-lasting Graves disease. Specified time point: newly diagnosed GD, antithyroid drugs for less than 3 months. Extracted PBMC RNA gave rise to the TCR library. V was cut by 3 bases and J by 2 bases, with 11 bases left in between. The CDR3 runs 14 residues. The V gene's germline CDR1 is SGHKS and CDR2 YYEKEE (reference sequence). The same specimen was also included in a second study, on T cells in Graves' hyperthyroidism and ophthalmopathy.

The clonotype was recovered from a woman in her forties or fifties with Graves disease. The sample here was peripheral blood mononuclear cells (PBMCs), taken at new diagnosis, from a patient treated with antithyroid drugs. This chain links TRBV5-5 with TRBJ2-5; no reliable D call. CDR3 protein: CASSSLDTQETQYF. CDR3 sequence (DNA): TGTGCCAGCAGCTCCCTCGATACGCAAGAGACCCAGTACTTC.